This TCR beta chain was sequenced for a study of identical twins. Study-wide points: Memory repertoires lacked the insertion deficit that abundant cord blood beta clonotypes showed.

TCRdb itself ran the 5' RACE reads through MiXCR, one entry per CDR3 protein. The repertoire consists of roughly 770,000 distinct CDR3 sequences, with 18% occurring once and the leading ten covering roughly 14%. Points on this clonotype: Its antigen remains unknown.

The sample was also linked to a second study, of T cells expressing NK-cell markers. That paper notes: Anti-gamma-delta TCR antibody use in several experiments restricted sorting to alpha-beta TCR T cells. NKG2C+ dominant clonotypes from over five donors made up about 1.0-7.0% of CD8+ T cells.

The receptor was isolated from a woman aged 18-29 years in good health. The sample comprised PBMCs.

CDR3 amino acids: CASSQVGLAYNEQFF. In DNA, the CDR3 is TGTGCCAGCAGCCAAGTAGGGCTGGCCTACAATGAGCAGTTCTTC. V usage is TRBV3-1 and J usage is TRBJ2-1; D not certain. V dropped 1 base and J dropped 2 bases, with 9 bases sitting between them. Looked up from germline, CDR1 is LGHDT and CDR2 is YNNKEL (reference sequence). The CDR3 consists of 15 residues.